The text below deals with one T cell receptor beta chain. It lacks a known antigen. Base quality data are lacking; no much larger clone is found one base away. Library prep was done by 5' RACE. Instrument on record: Illumina HiSeq 2000. A universal primer binding site was introduced by template switching, and a unique molecular identifier was present in the final cDNA, enabling accurate counting of TCR cDNA molecules. First-strand cDNA for TCR alpha and beta chains was synthesized from specific primers in the conserved constant-segment region. To control for contamination, each cDNA library was double barcoded with a SMART-Mk sample barcode plus Illumina barcodes. Two successive PCR steps introduced TruSeq adapter sequences along with Illumina sample barcodes. Sequencing of the TCR alpha and beta cDNA libraries was done on the Illumina HiSeq platform using custom primers. The authors' analysis ran thus. Raw reads were processed with MiGEC to extract unique molecular identifiers, and MiXCR was used to determine CDR3 positions. Recombination models were inferred per individual with the repgenHMM and IGoR tools using an EM algorithm. Shared clonotypes were analyzed with the tcR package in R, and sharing was normalized by the product of cloneset sizes. To study raw recombination without the effects of thymic and clonal selection, out-of-frame nonproductive sequences were analyzed. The public reads were reanalyzed by TCRdb: fastp trimming at Q25, MiXCR alignment, in-frame beta chains only. All rows with the same CDR3 protein become a single entry with the most common DNA and genes. TCRdb assigned the V and J calls; the authors' analysis was not used. A total of roughly 190,000 distinct CDR3 sequences appear in this sample, approximately 15% of them only once. The top ten hold 40% of the sample.

The germline V gene gives CDR1 as SGDLS and CDR2 as YYNGEE. From the cysteine up to the phenylalanine, the CDR3 has a length of 13 residues. The entry retains the CDR3 DNA only, 39 bases that are in frame from base 1. Trimming costs V 4 bases and J 9 bases, and their ends lie 13 bases apart. The source of the sample is a study of identical twins (dated by TCRdb to 2016 to 2017). Context from the whole study: To test whether fetal clonotypes persist, the study used deep sequencing on TCR alpha and beta repertoires from monozygotic twins, unrelated adults of various ages, and cord blood. To rule out contamination, replicate twin experiments were performed at different times with different library preparation protocols.

The full study reports these points: In beta out-of-frame sequences, excess twin sharing was weaker, because having fewer shared sequences lowered the signal-to-noise ratio. Abundant cord blood beta clonotypes had fewer insertions, young adult naive repertoires showed a similar but weaker trend, and memory repertoires showed no such trend. Zero-insertion analyses could be partly confounded by invariant T cells such as MAIT and iNKT, although diverse VJ usage argued against such confounding for most clonotypes. In monozygotic twins, out-of-frame TCR alpha sharing was systematically underestimated by recombination models, although the models agreed with sharing between unrelated individuals. Because the same donors could not be followed over many years, conclusions were based on cross-sectional statistical analysis. Compared with coincidental sharing between unrelated individuals, out-of-frame TCR alpha sequences shared between twins showed an excess of sequences with low generation probability.

Every donor was a healthy Caucasian. The twin cohort comprised three pairs of female monozygotic twins, all aged about 18 to 29 years. CD4+ and CD8+ T cell populations were isolated with positive isolation kits from Invitrogen. The same data also went into a second study, on T cells expressing NK-cell markers. Reported in the second study: Three sorted T-cell subsets (CD3+CD56+NKG2C+, CD3+CD56+NKG2C- and CD3+CD56-NKG2C+) from eight donors had their TCR beta-chain repertoires profiled. Among the eight sequenced donors, seven were HCMV-seropositive and one was HCMV-seronegative. To restrict sorting to alphabetaTCR-expressing T cells, an anti-gammadeltaTCR antibody was added in several experiments. In roughly six donors, the dominant CD3+CD56+NKG2C+ clonotypes ranked among the top 10 CD8+ clonotypes, making up roughly 1.0-8% of CD8+ T cells. Those dominant clonotypes were again the most abundant among CD3+CD56-NKG2C+ cells in a few donors, at roughly 25-65%. Whether the expanded NKG2C-expressing T cell clones were specific for HCMV antigens remained unclear. All eight donors whose samples were sequenced were randomly selected healthy volunteers, three of them men and five women. HCMV-specific IgG was detected in serum with a commercial ELISA kit to determine HCMV serostatus. Reads were demultiplexed and grouped by UMI with MIGEC, and clonotypes were assembled and quantified with MiTCR. Only TCR cDNA sequences supported by at least two reads were kept to exclude erroneous sequences. The tcR package was used for downstream repertoire analysis, with clonotypes matched between fractions based on CDR3 nucleotide sequence plus V segment. Antigen specificity was annotated against VDJdb with VDJmatch, allowing one amino acid substitution in CDR3.

The receptor chain draws on TRBV9 and TRBJ2-2, with TRBD2 as a weak D call on 6 bases. The sequencing input was CD8+ T cells sorted from blood. This TCR derives from a woman in her late teens or twenties in good health. The CDR3 corresponds to CASSPTGGRELFF. The nucleotide sequence is given as TGTGCCAGCAGCCCTACCGGGGGTCGGGAGCTGTTTTTT. The CDR3, completed at both ends by the reference TRBV9 and TRBJ2-2 genes, gives the full variable domain DSGVTQTPKHLITATGQRVTLRCSPRSGDLSVYWYQQSLDQGLQFLIQYYNGEERAKGNILERFSAQQFPDLHSELNLSSLELGDSALYFCASSPTGGRELFFGEGSRLTVL.